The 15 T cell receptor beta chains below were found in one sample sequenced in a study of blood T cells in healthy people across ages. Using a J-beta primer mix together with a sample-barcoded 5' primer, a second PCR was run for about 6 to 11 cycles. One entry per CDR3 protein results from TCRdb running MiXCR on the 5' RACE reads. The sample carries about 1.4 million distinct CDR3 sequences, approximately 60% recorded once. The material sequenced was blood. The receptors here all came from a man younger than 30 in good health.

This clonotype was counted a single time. The CDR3 spells CASSQVALGYEQYF. The CDR3, as DNA: TGCGCCAGCAGCCAAGTAGCCCTAGGATACGAGCAGTACTTC. The J gene is TRBJ2-4, the V gene TRBV4-1; D gene uncertain. The end of the DNA is better explained by TRBJ2-7, so the J call may be wrong. The CDR3 has 14 amino acids. Germline V CDR1 and CDR2: MGHRA, YSYEKL.

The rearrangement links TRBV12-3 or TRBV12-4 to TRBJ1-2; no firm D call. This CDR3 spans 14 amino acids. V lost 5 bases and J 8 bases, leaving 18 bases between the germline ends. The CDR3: CASSPTAGERGYTF. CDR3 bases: TGTGCCAGCAGTCCCACCGCAGGTGAACGGGGCTACACCTTC.

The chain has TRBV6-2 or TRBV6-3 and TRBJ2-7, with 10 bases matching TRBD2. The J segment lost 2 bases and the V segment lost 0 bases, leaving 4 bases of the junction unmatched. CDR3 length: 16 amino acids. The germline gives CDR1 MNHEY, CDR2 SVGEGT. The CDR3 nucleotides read TGTGCCAGCAGTTACTCGTTCAGCGGGGGGGCCTACGAGCAGTACTTC. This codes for CASSYSFSGGAYEQYF.

CDR3: CSADLAGGQETQYF. The CDR3 coding sequence is TGCAGTGCTGACCTAGCGGGAGGGCAAGAGACCCAGTACTTC. The chain employs TRBV20-1 and TRBJ2-5, with TRBD2 matching 12 bases. The ends lost 5 bases at V and 2 bases at J; junction bases unmatched: 3. The CDR3 sequence is 14 residues long. Germline CDR1 is DFQATT and CDR2 is SNEGSKA (reference sequence).

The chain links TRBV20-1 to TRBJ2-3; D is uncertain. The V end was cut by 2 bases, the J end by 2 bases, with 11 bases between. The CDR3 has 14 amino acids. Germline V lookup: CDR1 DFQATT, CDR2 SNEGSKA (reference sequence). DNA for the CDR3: TGCAGTGCTAGAACTGGCACTTACACAGATACGCAGTATTTT. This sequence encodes CSARTGTYTDTQYF.

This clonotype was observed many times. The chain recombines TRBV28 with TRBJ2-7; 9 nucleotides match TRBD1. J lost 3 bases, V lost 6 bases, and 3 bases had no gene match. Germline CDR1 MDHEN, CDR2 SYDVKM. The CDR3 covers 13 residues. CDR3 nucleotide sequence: TGTGCCAGCAGAAGACAGGGGGACTACGAGCAGTACTTC. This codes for CASRRQGDYEQYF.

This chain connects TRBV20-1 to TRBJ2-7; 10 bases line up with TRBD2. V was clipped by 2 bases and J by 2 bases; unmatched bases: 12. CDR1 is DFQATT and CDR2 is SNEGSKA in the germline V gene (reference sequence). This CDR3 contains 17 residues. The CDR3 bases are TGCAGTGCTAGACCCCCACCTAGCGGGAGTATAACCTACGAGCAGTACTTC. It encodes CSARPPPSGSITYEQYF.

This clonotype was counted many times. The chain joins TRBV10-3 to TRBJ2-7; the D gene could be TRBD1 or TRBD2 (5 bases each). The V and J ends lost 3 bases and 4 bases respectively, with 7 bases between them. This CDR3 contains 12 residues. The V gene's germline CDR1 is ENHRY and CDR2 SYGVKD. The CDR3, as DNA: TGTGCCATCAGTGACGGGGCGTACGAGCAGTACTTC. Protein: CAISDGAYEQYF.

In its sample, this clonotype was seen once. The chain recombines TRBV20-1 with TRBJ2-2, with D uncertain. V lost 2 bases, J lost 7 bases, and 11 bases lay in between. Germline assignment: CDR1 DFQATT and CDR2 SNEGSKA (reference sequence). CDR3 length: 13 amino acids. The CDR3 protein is CSARPPGDGELFF. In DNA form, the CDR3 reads TGCAGTGCTAGACCTCCTGGAGACGGGGAGCTGTTTTTT.

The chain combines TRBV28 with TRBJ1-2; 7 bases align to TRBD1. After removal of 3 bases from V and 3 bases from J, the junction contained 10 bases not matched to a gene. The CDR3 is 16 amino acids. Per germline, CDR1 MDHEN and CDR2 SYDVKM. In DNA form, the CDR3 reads TGTGCCAGCAGTTTGGCCTCCCCCGGGACAGACTATGGCTACACCTTC. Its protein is CASSLASPGTDYGYTF.

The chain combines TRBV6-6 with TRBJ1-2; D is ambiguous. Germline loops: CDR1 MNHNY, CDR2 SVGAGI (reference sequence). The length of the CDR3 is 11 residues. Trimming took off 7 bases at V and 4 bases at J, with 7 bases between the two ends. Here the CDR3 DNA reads TGTGCCAGCATAGGCAGCTATGGCTACACCTTC. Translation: CASIGSYGYTF.

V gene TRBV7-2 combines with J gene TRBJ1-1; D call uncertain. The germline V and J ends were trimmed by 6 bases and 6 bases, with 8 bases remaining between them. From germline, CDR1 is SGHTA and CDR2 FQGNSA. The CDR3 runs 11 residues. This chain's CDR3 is CASREGAEAFF. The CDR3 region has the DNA TGTGCCAGCAGGGAAGGAGCTGAAGCTTTCTTT.

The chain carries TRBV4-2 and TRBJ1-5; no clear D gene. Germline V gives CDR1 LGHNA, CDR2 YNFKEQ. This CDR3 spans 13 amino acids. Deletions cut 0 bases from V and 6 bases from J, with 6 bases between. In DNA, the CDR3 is TGTGCCAGCAGCCAAGAGGTATTTCAGCCCCAGCATTTT. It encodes CASSQEVFQPQHF.

The CDR3 is CASQPGGGRVEQYF. The CDR3, as DNA: TGTGCCAGCCAGCCAGGGGGCGGGAGGGTCGAGCAGTACTTC. The genes are TRBV7-9 and TRBJ2-7; TRBD2 might be the D (9 bases). Germline V CDR1 and CDR2: SEHNR, FQNEAQ (reference sequence). The CDR3 is made up of 14 amino acids. Trimming shortened V by 8 bases and J by 6 bases, and 20 bases separated the two germline ends.

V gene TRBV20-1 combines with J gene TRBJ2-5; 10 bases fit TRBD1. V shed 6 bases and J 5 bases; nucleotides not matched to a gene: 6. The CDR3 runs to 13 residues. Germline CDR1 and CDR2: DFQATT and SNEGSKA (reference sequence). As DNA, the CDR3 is TGCAGTGCCCTTAAGGACAGGGGGGAGACCCAGTACTTC. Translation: CSALKDRGETQYF.